What follows are 24 T cell receptor beta chains derived from one specimen sequenced in a study of blood T cell repertoires in COVID-19. Clones were read by immunoSEQ multiplex PCR, and TCRdb kept only the in-frame ones, dropping some. The sample lists roughly 280,000 clones, 91% seen once, with 2.8% in the top ten. Sequencing input: PBMCs or T cells enriched from blood (not recorded which). All receptors derive from a man between 40 and 49 years old who had been exposed to COVID-19.

The rearrangement joins TRBV9 to TRBJ1-2; D is perhaps TRBD1 (5 bases). From germline, CDR1 is SGDLS and CDR2 YYNGEE. V dropped 4 bases and J dropped 8 bases, with 21 bases sitting between them. The CDR3 covers 15 residues. CDR3: CASSRTTNGADGYTF. The CDR3, as DNA: TGTGCCAGCAGCCGGACTACTAATGGGGCGGACGGCTACACCTTC.

The genes are TRBV9 and TRBJ2-1, with D possibly TRBD1 on 7 matching bases. Trimming shortened V by 4 bases and J by 7 bases, and 21 bases separated the two germline ends. In germline, CDR1 is SGDLS, CDR2 YYNGEE. The CDR3 extends over 16 amino acids. As DNA, the CDR3 is TGTGCCAGCAGCTCACCGCGGGACAGTGGAGGGAATGAGCAGTTCTTC. Its translation is CASSSPRDSGGNEQFF.

The V and J genes are TRBV5-4 and TRBJ2-2; TRBD1 is a possible D gene (6 bases). The V end was cut by 1 base, the J end by 6 bases, with 19 bases between. The CDR3 extends over 17 amino acids. Germline values: CDR1 SGHNT, CDR2 YYREEE (reference sequence). DNA of the CDR3: TGTGCCAGCAGCTTGACAGGGTCGAGCTTTATCGCCGGGGAGCTGTTTTTT. Its translation is CASSLTGSSFIAGELFF. The variable domain in full, completed from reference TRBV5-4 and TRBJ2-2, reads ETGVTQSPTHLIKTRGQQVTLRCSSQSGHNTVSWYQQALGQGPQFIFQYYREEENGRGNFPPRFSGLQFPNYSSELNVNALELDDSALYLCASSLTGSSFIAGELFFGEGSRLTVL.

V usage is TRBV5-4 and J usage is TRBJ1-1; D is uncertain. This CDR3 is built from 13 residues. Trimming pared 10 bases from V and 5 bases from J, leaving 18 bases between. Germline V gene sequence: CDR1 SGHNT, CDR2 YYREEE (reference sequence). CDR3: CAAREGLETEAFF. The DNA for the CDR3 is TGTGCCGCGCGGGAGGGCCTGGAGACTGAAGCTTTCTTT.

This clone occurred many times. Here the CDR3 DNA reads TGTGCCAGCAGCTTACGCGGGAGGGCAGACGAGCAGTACTTC. Its protein is CASSLRGRADEQYF. The J gene is TRBJ2-7, the V gene TRBV11-2, with 9 bases aligning to TRBD2. CDR3 size: 14 residues. The germline V gene has CDR1 SGHAT and CDR2 FQNNGV. Unmatched junction bases numbered 4, after V lost 2 bases and J lost 5 bases.

The chain links TRBV6-6 to TRBJ1-6; no clear D gene. Germline CDR1 reads MNHNY; CDR2 reads SVGAGI (reference sequence). The length of the CDR3 is 13 residues. Trimming pared 2 bases from V and 7 bases from J, leaving 6 bases between. For the CDR3, the DNA is TGTGCCAGCAGTTACGGCTGGAATTCACCCCTCCACTTT. Protein sequence: CASSYGWNSPLHF.

In this sample, this clone turned up once. The chain has TRBV4-2 and TRBJ2-5; possible D gene TRBD1, 6 bases. V lost 1 base, J lost 5 bases, and 17 bases lay in between. CDR3 size: 16 residues. The germline gives CDR1 LGHNA, CDR2 YNFKEQ. The CDR3 nucleotides are TGTGCCAGCAGCCAAGCGCAGGGGCAGGGGCGGGAGACCCAGTACTTC. Encoded protein: CASSQAQGQGRETQYF.

The rearrangement uses TRBV28 and TRBJ2-1; 11 bases are a match to TRBD2. V dropped 6 bases and J dropped 13; count of bases not matched to a gene: 17. This CDR3 contains 16 residues. Per germline, CDR1 MDHEN and CDR2 SYDVKM. CDR3 DNA sequence: TGTGCCAGCAGCCTACCCCGCGTTAGCGGGAGGGTGACACAGTTCTTC. Translation gives CASSLPRVSGRVTQFF.

The rearrangement uses TRBV4-1 and TRBJ2-2, with D uncertain. Trimming removed 0 bases from V and 9 bases from J, with 14 bases in between. This CDR3 comprises 15 residues. The germline gives CDR1 MGHRA, CDR2 YSYEKL. The chain's CDR3 is CASSQEAAPVRELFF. CDR3 DNA: TGCGCCAGCAGCCAAGAAGCCGCTCCCGTCCGGGAGCTGTTTTTT.

This clone was recorded once. J is TRBJ1-2 and V is TRBV20-1; D gene ambiguous. V was trimmed by 5 bases and J by 10 bases, leaving 14 bases between them. The CDR3 runs to 11 residues. Germline CDR1 DFQATT, CDR2 SNEGSKA (reference sequence). DNA for the CDR3: TGCAGTGCTGAACTAACTATGGACTACACCTTC. It is translated as CSAELTMDYTF.

The chain joins TRBV5-1 to TRBJ1-1, with TRBD1 matching 7 bases. CDR1 and CDR2 (germline): SGHRS, YFSETQ. This CDR3 has 14 residues. The J segment lost 4 bases and the V segment lost 2 bases, leaving 5 bases of the junction unmatched. CDR3 protein: CASSLQAGGTEAFF. DNA for the CDR3: TGCGCCAGCAGCTTACAAGCAGGGGGCACTGAAGCTTTCTTT.

This chain uses TRBV2 with TRBJ2-3; D not certain. V lost 2 bases, J lost 8 bases, and 17 bases lay in between. The CDR3 sequence is 15 residues long. Per the germline V gene, CDR1 is SNHLY and CDR2 is FYNNEI. The CDR3 reads CASSEKSGHMGTQYF. CDR3 bases: TGTGCCAGCAGTGAAAAATCTGGGCACATGGGTACGCAGTATTTT. Complete variable domain (other parts from reference TRBV2 and TRBJ2-3): EPEVTQTPSHQVTQMGQEVILRCVPISNHLYFYWYRQILGQKVEFLVSFYNNEISEKSEIFDDQFSVERPDGSNFTLKIRSTKLEDSAMYFCASSEKSGHMGTQYFGPGTRLTVL.

V gene TRBV21-1 combines with J gene TRBJ2-7; the table calls TRBD2, which could not be checked here. TRBV21-1 is recorded as a pseudogene. The CDR3 covers 24 residues. This CDR3 is CASTIGENRTGENRTSRVSYEQYF. The DNA of the CDR3 is TGTGCCAGCACTATAGGAGAAAATAGGACGGGAGAAAATAGGACTTCCCGGGTTTCCTACGAGCAGTACTTC.

The rearrangement uses TRBV9 and TRBJ2-3; possibly TRBD2 for D (6 bases). Trimming removed 0 bases at V and 4 bases at J, with 6 bases between. There are 13 residues in the CDR3. The germline V gene encodes CDR1 SGDLS and CDR2 YYNGEE. The CDR3: CASSVAGADTQYF. CDR3 nucleotide sequence: TGTGCCAGCAGCGTAGCGGGGGCAGATACGCAGTATTTT.

The rearrangement joins TRBV2 to TRBJ1-1, with no clear D. Trimming pared 4 bases from V and 5 bases from J, leaving 14 bases between. CDR3 length: 14 residues. Germline assignment: CDR1 SNHLY and CDR2 FYNNEI. CDR3 region: CASSVVEVRTEAFF. The DNA for the CDR3 is TGTGCCAGCAGTGTCGTAGAGGTCAGAACTGAAGCTTTCTTT.

The chain joins TRBV5-1 to TRBJ2-6; D is ambiguous. CDR1 and CDR2 from the germline V gene are SGHRS and YFSETQ. The V end lost 4 bases, the J end lost 0 bases, and 8 bases lay between the germline ends. This CDR3 is 15 amino acids long. CDR3 sequence: CASSQAHSGANVLTF. CDR3 nucleotides: TGCGCCAGCAGCCAGGCACACTCTGGGGCCAACGTCCTGACTTTC.

V usage is TRBV27 and J usage is TRBJ2-2; TRBD1 matches at 12 bases. The CDR3 has 17 amino acids. The germline V gene encodes CDR1 MNHEY and CDR2 SMNVEV (reference sequence). The J segment lost 7 bases and the V segment lost 7 bases, leaving 13 bases of the junction unmatched. CDR3 DNA sequence: TGTGCCAGCACAAAAATCAGGGACAGGGGGCCTAACGGGGAGCTGTTTTTT. Translated, it gives CASTKIRDRGPNGELFF.

This clone occurred once. V gene TRBV5-1 combines with J gene TRBJ1-1, with TRBD1 identical over 10 bases. The CDR3 has 16 residues. The germline CDR1 and CDR2 sequences are SGHRS and YFSETQ. Germline trimming cut 0 bases from V and 3 bases from J; bases unmatched to any gene: 5. The CDR3 loop is CASSLGTGQGDTEAFF. The CDR3 DNA sequence: TGCGCCAGCAGCTTGGGCACCGGACAGGGGGACACTGAAGCTTTCTTT. Full variable domain (outside the CDR3, taken from reference TRBV5-1 and TRBJ1-1): KAGVTQTPRYLIKTRGQQVTLSCSPISGHRSVSWYQQTPGQGLQFLFEYFSETQRNKGNFPGRFSGRQFSNSRSEMNVSTLELGDSALYLCASSLGTGQGDTEAFFGQGTRLTVV.

This rearrangement joins TRBV27 to TRBJ1-2, with D possibly TRBD1 on 5 matching bases. The V end lost 8 bases, the J end lost 8 bases, and 21 bases lay between the germline ends. CDR3 length: 14 residues. The germline gives CDR1 MNHEY, CDR2 SMNVEV (reference sequence). The DNA for the CDR3 is TGTGCCAGCGGCTCAAATGGGGGAGGGGACGGCTACACCTTC. It codes for CASGSNGGGDGYTF.

This chain connects TRBV3-1 (or the pseudogene TRBV3-2) to TRBJ2-3, with 9 bases identical to TRBD2. Germline V lookup: CDR1 LGHDT, CDR2 YNNKEL (reference sequence). V was clipped by 8 bases and J by 4 bases; unmatched bases: 7. This CDR3 is built from 14 residues. In nucleotides, the CDR3 is TGTGCCAGCCGCGGGGGGGGATGGGCAGATACGCAGTATTTT. It encodes CASRGGGWADTQYF.

This chain uses TRBV12-5 with TRBJ1-2; 7 nucleotides agree with TRBD1. This CDR3 is built from 15 residues. Germline V CDR1 and CDR2: LGHNT, FRNRAP. J lost 4 bases, V lost 2 bases, and 7 bases had no gene match. CDR3 region: CASGLPGTEIYGYTF. CDR3 DNA: TGTGCTAGTGGTTTGCCCGGGACAGAGATCTATGGCTACACCTTC.

The chain combines TRBV27 with TRBJ2-4; D may be TRBD1 (7 bases). Germline V CDR1 and CDR2: MNHEY, SMNVEV (reference sequence). The V gene lost 0 bases and the J gene lost 5 bases, with 11 bases spanning the gap. The CDR3 contains 15 residues. This CDR3 is CASSLSGGQQNIQYF. In DNA, the CDR3 is TGTGCCAGCAGTTTATCGGGGGGACAGCAAAACATTCAGTACTTC.

CDR3 in amino acids: CASSQDRHRVSNQPQHF. In DNA form, the CDR3 reads TGTGCCAGCAGCCAAGATCGTCACAGGGTCAGCAATCAGCCCCAGCATTTT. The J gene is TRBJ1-5, the V gene TRBV4-2; a possible D gene is TRBD1 (6 bases). CDR3 length: 17 residues. Germline loops: CDR1 LGHNA, CDR2 YNFKEQ. The V end was cut by 0 bases, the J end by 1 base, with 13 bases between.

This clone was seen a single time. Here the CDR3 DNA reads TGTGCCAGCAGCCGTCCACAGGGTCTAATGTACGAGCAGTACTTC. It encodes CASSRPQGLMYEQYF. The rearrangement uses TRBV6-2 or TRBV6-3 and TRBJ2-7, with D perhaps TRBD1 (6 bases). V was trimmed by 6 bases and J by 4 bases, leaving 19 bases between them. The CDR3 has 15 residues. Germline V gene data show CDR1 as MNHEY and CDR2 as SVGEGT.